The entry that follows covers one T cell receptor (beta chain) sequence. These data originate in a study of blood T cell repertoires in COVID-19. Overall study context: Sites across the United States, Italy and Spain contributed samples from acute and convalescent COVID-19. Sample material is recorded as cDNA or gDNA derived from T cells, B-cell-depleted T cells, or PBMCs.

Sequencing was performed with immunoSEQ multiplex PCR; in TCRdb, only in-frame clones are kept and a portion is missing. The sample lists 270,000 or so clones; about nine tenths were seen once. Seattle cases were enrolled at active infection and followed longitudinally. The CDR3 is 16 amino acids. Germline trimming cut 3 bases from V and 5 bases from J; bases unmatched to any gene: 7. Per germline, CDR1 LGHNA and CDR2 YNFKEQ. The V call is TRBV4-2, the J call TRBJ1-5; TRBD1 matches at 10 bases. Input material: peripheral blood. This receptor was obtained from a woman aged 30 to 39 with COVID-19, enrolled during active disease. CDR3 sequence: CASSHSVGQGDQPQHF. CDR3 coding DNA: TGTGCCAGCAGCCATTCAGTCGGACAGGGGGATCAGCCCCAGCATTTT.